These T cell receptor beta chains were read from a single sample in a study of Ad26.COV2.S vaccination and SARS-CoV-2 variants. Sequenced by immunoSEQ multiplex PCR; TCRdb stores in-frame clones only, minus some. This sample has about 350,000 clones, with about 91% found just once. This specimen was peripheral blood, taken after recovery from COVID-19. The receptors were sampled from a human donor who had recovered from COVID-19. The CDR3 runs from the conserved cysteine through the conserved F or W. A D gene is named only where the DNA matches it firmly. Only some rows state a clone size, as once, few, many or a class for expanded clones.

J | V | D | size | DNA | CDR3
TRBJ1-2 | TRBV7-2 | TRBD1 | once | TGTGCCAGCAGCTTACAGGGGGCGGGCTATGGCTACACCTTC | CASSLQGAGYGYTF
TRBJ1-2 | TRBV10-3 | NA | NA | TGTGCCATCAGTGAGAGACCACCGGGTCCTACTTACCCCCTCAACTATGGCTACACCTTC | CAISERPPGPTYPLNYGYTF
TRBJ1-2 | TRBV5-6 | TRBD1 | NA | TGTGCCAGCAGGAACAGGGGAAACTATGGCTACACCTTC | CASRNRGNYGYTF
TRBJ2-2 | TRBV9 | NA | NA | TGTGCCAGCAGCGTAGGCGAGGGGTGGGGAGACACCGGGGAGCTGTTTTTT | CASSVGEGWGDTGELFF
TRBJ1-1 | TRBV30 | NA | NA | TGTGCCTGGAGAGGGCCGAACACTGAAGCTTTCTTT | CAWRGPNTEAFF
TRBJ1-3 | TRBV7-2 | NA | NA | TGTGCCAGCAGCTTAGATGGGGGCTCTGGAAACACCATATATTTT | CASSLDGGSGNTIYF
TRBJ1-5 | TRBV6-6 | NA | few | TGTGCCAGCCGTCCGACAGTTGGAGGCAGGGGCAATCAGCCCCAGCATTTT | CASRPTVGGRGNQPQHF
TRBJ1-1 | TRBV19 | TRBD1 | NA | TGTGCCAGTAGAGGGGACAGGCTCATGAACACTGAAGCTTTCTTT | CASRGDRLMNTEAFF
TRBJ2-3 | TRBV5-1 | TRBD2 | NA | TGCGCCAGCTACTGGCGGGGGGATGGTGATACGCAGTATTTT | CASYWRGDGDTQYF
TRBJ1-6 | TRBV27 | NA | NA | TGTGCCAGCAGTCCCACCGGCAGGGGCTATTCACCCCTCCACTTT | CASSPTGRGYSPLHF
TRBJ1-5 | TRBV19 | NA | NA | TGTGCCAGTAGTGTTGGGGGCGCGGTAAATCAGCCCCAGCATTTT | CASSVGGAVNQPQHF
TRBJ2-7 | TRBV7-9 | TRBD1 | NA | TGTGCCAGCAGCGACCTCGGACAGGGTTCCCACGAGCAGTACTTC | CASSDLGQGSHEQYF
TRBJ2-2 | TRBV2 | NA | NA | TGTGCCAGCAGTGATGGGAGGGGGGCCGGGGAGCTGTTTTTT | CASSDGRGAGELFF
TRBJ1-2 | TRBV4-1 | NA | once | TGCGCCAGCAGCCAAGATTATAAACAAGGATACTATGGCTACACCTTC | CASSQDYKQGYYGYTF
TRBJ1-1 | TRBV10-1 | NA | NA | TGCGCCAGCAGTGAGTCGAAAAACACTGAAGCTTTCTTT | CASSESKNTEAFF
TRBJ1-2 | TRBV5-6 | NA | NA | TGTGCCAGCAAACGGACGTTATATGGCTACACCTTC | CASKRTLYGYTF
TRBJ2-5 | TRBV3-1/TRBV3-2 | NA | once | TGTGCCAGCAGCCAACACCCAGAGACCCAGTACTTC | CASSQHPETQYF
TRBJ1-2 | TRBV7-2 | NA | NA | TGTGCCAGCAGCTTAGACGGGGGAACGGGCTATGGCTACACCTTC | CASSLDGGTGYGYTF
TRBJ2-2 | TRBV29-1 | NA | NA | TGCAGCGTTGATTCACTGAACACCGGGGAGCTGTTTTTT | CSVDSLNTGELFF
TRBJ2-1 | TRBV9 | NA | NA | TGTGCCAGCAGCAGTAGGCTGGGCCCAGGGCAACAGCAGTTCTTC | CASSSRLGPGQQQFF
TRBJ2-7 | TRBV4-1 | NA | NA | TGCGCCAGCAGCCAAGATCGGGACACCCCCTACGAGCAGTACTTC | CASSQDRDTPYEQYF
TRBJ2-2 | TRBV2 | TRBD1 | NA | TGTGCCAGCAATCCGGGACAGGGTAACACCGGGGAGCTGTTTTTT | CASNPGQGNTGELFF
TRBJ1-5 | TRBV2 | NA | NA | TGTGCCAGCACCGTGGAAAGCAATCAGCCCCAGCATTTT | CASTVESNQPQHF
TRBJ1-4 | TRBV5-6 | NA | NA | TGTGCCAGCAGCTTGGTGGTGGGCACTAATGAAAAACTGTTTTTT | CASSLVVGTNEKLFF
TRBJ1-2 | TRBV2 | NA | NA | TGTGCCAGCAGCCTCGGGACCTGGGGGTCTTACGGCTACACCTTC | CASSLGTWGSYGYTF
TRBJ1-6 | TRBV5-4 | NA | NA | TGTGCCAGCAGCTTAGCAGGGGCCGGGTCACCCCTCCACTTT | CASSLAGAGSPLHF
TRBJ1-2 | TRBV7-8 | NA | NA | TGTGCCAGCAGCCCCGGCGGGGGAGGGACCTATGGCTACACCTTC | CASSPGGGGTYGYTF
TRBJ2-1 | TRBV5-8 | NA | NA | TGTGCCAGCAGCTTGGTGGTATCTATCAATGAGCAGTTCTTC | CASSLVVSINEQFF
TRBJ1-1 | TRBV4-1 | TRBD1 | NA | TGCGCCAGCAGCCAAGAACGACAGGGACTGAACACTGAAGCTTTCTTT | CASSQERQGLNTEAFF
TRBJ1-2 | TRBV9 | TRBD1 | NA | TGTGCCAGCAGCGGGACAGGGACTAACTATGGCTACACCTTC | CASSGTGTNYGYTF
TRBJ2-5 | TRBV3-1/TRBV3-2 | NA | NA | TGTGCCAGCAGCCAAGATCGGGGGCAAGAGACCCAGTACTTC | CASSQDRGQETQYF